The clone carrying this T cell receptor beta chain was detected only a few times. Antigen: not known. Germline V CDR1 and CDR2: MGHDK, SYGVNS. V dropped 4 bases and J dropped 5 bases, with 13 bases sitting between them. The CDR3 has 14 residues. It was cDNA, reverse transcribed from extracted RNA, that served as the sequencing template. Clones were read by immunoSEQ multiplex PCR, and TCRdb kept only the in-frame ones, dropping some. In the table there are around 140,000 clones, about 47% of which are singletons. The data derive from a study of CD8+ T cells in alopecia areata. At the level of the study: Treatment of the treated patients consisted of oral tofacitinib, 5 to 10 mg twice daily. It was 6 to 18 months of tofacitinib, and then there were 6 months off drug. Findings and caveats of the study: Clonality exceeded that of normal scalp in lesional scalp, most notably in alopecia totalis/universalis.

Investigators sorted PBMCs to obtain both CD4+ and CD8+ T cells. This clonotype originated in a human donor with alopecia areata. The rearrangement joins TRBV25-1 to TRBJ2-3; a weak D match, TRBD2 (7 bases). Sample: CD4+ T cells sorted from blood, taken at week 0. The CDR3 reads CASSGVGGQDTQYF. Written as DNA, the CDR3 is TGTGCCAGCAGTGGGGTCGGGGGGCAAGATACGCAGTATTTT.